Below, one TCR beta chain is given with its context. The data were obtained in a study of T cells in localized non-small cell lung cancer. TCRdb keeps only in-frame clones here, not all; method: immunoSEQ multiplex PCR. The table includes about 2,000 clones, approximately 24% detected once. The CDR3 length is 13 residues. Per the germline V gene, CDR1 is MNHGY and CDR2 is SAAAGT. The V end was cut by 9 bases, the J end by 7 bases, with 18 bases between. The chain recombines TRBV6-8 with TRBJ1-2; D may be TRBD1 (6 bases). The input for sequencing was normal lung tissue next to the tumor, taken before any cancer treatment. The TCR was taken from a male donor older than 55 with stage I lung adenocarcinoma. The CDR3 region is CASRLGGPAGYTF. The CDR3 region has the DNA TGTGCCAGTAGACTCGGGGGCCCGGCTGGCTACACCTTC.